The rows below give T cell receptor beta chains drawn from one sample of a study of somatic mutations in cytotoxic T cells in rheumatoid arthritis. Assay used: immunoSEQ multiplex PCR; TCRdb lists only in-frame clones, some missing. Here the sample spans roughly 30,000 clones, approximately 85% being singletons. Sequencing was done on a sample of CD8+ T cells sorted from blood. All receptors come from an adult with rheumatoid arthritis. The CDR3 runs from the conserved cysteine through the conserved F or W. D genes are given only for firm matches. Expanded clones are given a class, and other clones once, few, many or no size at all.

TRBJ1-2 | - | TRBV9 | - | TGTGCCAGCAGCCTGGACAGTTATGGCTACACCTTC | CASSLDSYGYTF
TRBJ2-5 | TRBD2 | TRBV9 | - | TGTGCCAGCAGCCCCTGGACTAGCGGGGGAGAGACCCAGTACTTC | CASSPWTSGGETQYF
TRBJ2-1 | - | TRBV9 | - | TGTGCCAGCACCCCGCCCGTAGGCGGGGAGCAGTTCTTC | CASTPPVGGEQFF
TRBJ2-7 | TRBD1 | TRBV7-8 | - | TGTGCCAGCAGCATGACAGGGCCCTACGAGCAGTACTTC | CASSMTGPYEQYF
TRBJ2-2 | - | TRBV9 | - | TGTGCCAGCAGCGTAGGGGGGACCGGGGAGCTGTTTTTT | CASSVGGTGELFF
TRBJ2-1 | - | TRBV7-3 | - | TGTGCCAGCAGCTTAGGCTCCTACAATGAGCAGTTCTTC | CASSLGSYNEQFF
TRBJ2-7 | TRBD1 | TRBV6-1 | - | TGTGCCAGCAGTGAATTAGGGACAGTTCGGGACGAGCAGTACTTC | CASSELGTVRDEQYF
TRBJ1-2 | - | TRBV2 | - | TGTGCCAGCCCCCGGGTGCTGGGCTACACCTTC | CASPRVLGYTF
TRBJ2-7 | - | TRBV5-1 | - | TGCGCCAGCAGCTTCGCCACTACCCAAAGCGGCTACGAGCAGTACTTC | CASSFATTQSGYEQYF
TRBJ2-1 | TRBD2 | TRBV6-5 | - | TGTGCCAGCAGTTACGGACTAGCCTCCAATGAGCAGTTCTTC | CASSYGLASNEQFF
TRBJ2-7 | - | TRBV6-5 | - | TGTGCCAGCAGCTACACGGGGGCAGGCGAGCAGTACTTC | CASSYTGAGEQYF
TRBJ2-7 | - | TRBV21-1 | - | TGTGCCAGCAGCCGGGGGCCGAACTACGAGCAGTACTTC | CASSRGPNYEQYF
TRBJ1-2 | - | TRBV5-6 | once | TGTGCCAGCAGCTTCCGGGACTACGGCTATGGCTACACCTTC | CASSFRDYGYGYTF
TRBJ2-7 | TRBD1 | TRBV9 | - | TGTGCCAGCAGCGCCGGGACAGCTACCTACGAGCAGTACTTC | CASSAGTATYEQYF
TRBJ1-2 | - | TRBV6-5 | - | TGTGCCAGCAGTTACACGGCCACTAACTATGGCTACACCTTC | CASSYTATNYGYTF
TRBJ2-7 | - | TRBV18 | - | TGTGCCAGCTCACCACCGGCCAGCGGAACCTACGAGCAGTACTTC | CASSPPASGTYEQYF
TRBJ2-3 | TRBD2 | TRBV30 | - | TGTGCCTGTCAAGGGCGGGGGGCCTCCACAGATACGCAGTATTTT | CACQGRGASTDTQYF
TRBJ2-1 | - | TRBV28 | - | TGTGCCAGCAGGTATAGTAGGTACAATGAGCAGTTCTTC | CASRYSRYNEQFF
TRBJ1-2 | - | TRBV15 | - | TGTGCCACCAGCAGAGAATCTGACAGGCCAGAGGTCTTC | CATSRESDRPEVF
TRBJ1-5 | - | TRBV19 | - | TGTGCCAGTAGTATTATCTCGGCACGGTATAGCAATCAGCCCCAGCATTTT | CASSIISARYSNQPQHF
TRBJ2-7 | TRBD2 | TRBV9 | - | TGTGCCAGCAGCGTCCGGGAGGAATCGATCTACGAGCAGTACTTC | CASSVREESIYEQYF
TRBJ1-3 | TRBD1 | TRBV7-9 | - | TGTGCCAGCAGCTTTACAGGGGGATCTGGAAACACCATATATTTT | CASSFTGGSGNTIYF
TRBJ2-3 | TRBD1 | TRBV13 | - | TGTGCCAGCAGCTTCGGACAGGGAAGCACAGATACGCAGTATTTT | CASSFGQGSTDTQYF
TRBJ1-2 | TRBD1 | TRBV5-1 | - | TGCGCCAGCAGGAAACAGGGGGCTGATGATGGCTACACCTTC | CASRKQGADDGYTF
TRBJ2-7 | - | TRBV4-1 | few | TGCGCCAGCAGCCAAGATGGTACCTACGAGCAGTACTTC | CASSQDGTYEQYF
TRBJ1-1 | - | TRBV5-8 | - | TGTGCCAGCAGCTTGAGTCAGCGGAACACTGAAGCTTTCTTT | CASSLSQRNTEAFF
TRBJ1-1 | - | TRBV5-8 | - | TGTGCCAGCAGCGAGTCACAGGGACTGAACACTGAAGCTTTCTTT | CASSESQGLNTEAFF
TRBJ1-2 | - | TRBV7-9 | once | TGTGCCAGCAGCCGGGTAACCCAAGTGAACTATGGCTACACCTTC | CASSRVTQVNYGYTF
TRBJ2-6 | - | TRBV7-9 | once | TGTGCCAGCAGCTTACTCAGGGGGGCCAACGTCCTGACTTTC | CASSLLRGANVLTF
TRBJ2-1 | TRBD2 | TRBV27 | - | TGTGCCAGCAGACAACCGGGACTAGCGGACTACAATGAGCAGTTCTTC | CASRQPGLADYNEQFF
TRBJ1-1 | - | TRBV2 | - | TGTGCCAGCAGTGTAGAGGCAGCGACCATGAACACTGAAGCTTTCTTT | CASSVEAATMNTEAFF
TRBJ1-1 | - | TRBV4-1 | - | TGCGCCAGCAGCCACGGGAAGGGGGTAGGAACTGAAGCTTTCTTT | CASSHGKGVGTEAFF
TRBJ2-3 | TRBD1 | TRBV7-3 | once | TGTGCCAGCAGCTTAGGTTATGGGGACAGGGGTACCGCAGATACGCAGTATTTT | CASSLGYGDRGTADTQYF
TRBJ2-5 | TRBD1 | TRBV5-6 | - | TGTGCCAGCAGCTGGGGACAGGGGTTCGAGACCCAGTACTTC | CASSWGQGFETQYF
TRBJ2-1 | - | TRBV11-3 | - | TGTGCCAGCAGCTTAGCCGGTAACAATGAGCAGTTCTTC | CASSLAGNNEQFF
TRBJ1-1 | - | TRBV21-1 | - | TGTGCCAGCAGCTCGACCATAGCTACAATTCGCACTGAAGCTTTCTTT | CASSSTIATIRTEAFF
TRBJ1-3 | - | TRBV6-1 | - | TGTGCCAGCAGTGGACAGATCTCTGGAAACACCATATATTTT | CASSGQISGNTIYF
TRBJ2-7 | TRBD2 | TRBV2 | - | TGTGCCGAGCGCCCTAGGACTAGCGGTGCCTACGAGCAGTACTTC | CAERPRTSGAYEQYF
TRBJ2-6 | TRBD1 | TRBV28 | - | TGTGCCAGCAGTCTTACAGGGGACGGGGCCAACGTCCTGACTTTC | CASSLTGDGANVLTF
TRBJ2-3 | TRBD2 | TRBV19 | - | TGTGCCAGTAGATTTGGGACTAGACTCACAGATACGCAGTATTTT | CASRFGTRLTDTQYF
TRBJ2-2 | - | TRBV14 | - | TGTGCCAGCAGCCAACGAGGGATTTCCACCGGGGAGCTGTTTTTT | CASSQRGISTGELFF
TRBJ2-2 | TRBD1 | TRBV10-3 | - | TGTGCCATCGCTACAGGGGGAACCGGGGAGCTGTTTTTT | CAIATGGTGELFF
TRBJ2-7 | - | TRBV27 | once | TGTGCCAGCAGCATCAGGGACGCGGCCCCCTACGAGCAGTACTTC | CASSIRDAAPYEQYF
TRBJ2-1 | - | TRBV7-2 | - | TGTGCCAGCAGCCCGGGGGGGACAGAATACAATGAGCAGTTCTTC | CASSPGGTEYNEQFF
TRBJ2-1 | TRBD1 | TRBV2 | - | TGTGCCAGCAGTGAAGGCCAGGGGGCTCCGGGCAATCAGCAGTTCTTC | CASSEGQGAPGNQQFF
TRBJ1-6 | TRBD1 | TRBV7-6 | - | TGTGCCAGCAGCTCTGGCGGGACAGGGGCTTCACCCCTCCACTTT | CASSSGGTGASPLHF
TRBJ2-3 | TRBD2 | TRBV7-3 | once | TGTGCCAGCAGCTTAATTGGTAGCGGGGGACCTAGCACAGATACGCAGTATTTT | CASSLIGSGGPSTDTQYF
TRBJ2-7 | TRBD2 | TRBV6-5 | few | TGTGCCAGCAGTTGGCGGGAGCAGTCCTACGAGCAGTACTTC | CASSWREQSYEQYF
TRBJ1-6 | - | TRBV19 | - | TGTGCCAGTAGTAACGGGGGGCTGGGTTCACCCCTCCACTTT | CASSNGGLGSPLHF
TRBJ1-2 | TRBD1 | TRBV7-6 | - | TGTGCCAGCAGCCCCGGACAGGGGGCTAACTATGGCTACACCTTC | CASSPGQGANYGYTF
TRBJ1-2 | - | TRBV30 | - | TGTGCCTGGACTAAAAGGGGAGGTATTAACTATGGCTACACCTTC | CAWTKRGGINYGYTF
TRBJ2-2 | - | TRBV7-9 | - | TGTGCCAGCAGCTCACCGAGGGGCACCGGGGAGCTGTTTTTT | CASSSPRGTGELFF